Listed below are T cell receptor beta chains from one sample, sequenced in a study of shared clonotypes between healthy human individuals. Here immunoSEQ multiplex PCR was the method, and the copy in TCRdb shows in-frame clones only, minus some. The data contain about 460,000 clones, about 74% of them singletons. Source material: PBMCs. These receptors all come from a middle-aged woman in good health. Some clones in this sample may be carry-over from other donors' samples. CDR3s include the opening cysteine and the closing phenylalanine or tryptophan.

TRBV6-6 CASSYKGPEQYF
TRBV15 CATSRDQSSGANVLTF
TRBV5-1 CASSLNPGGGGYTF
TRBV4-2 CASSQVGWTSAAAGGYTF
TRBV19 CASSIYRLSNQPQHF
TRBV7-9 CASSLGLAGGVPYEQYF
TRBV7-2 CASSSGGGYSYEQYF
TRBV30 CAWAGDINQPQHF
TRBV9 CASSASRRRGDYNEQFF
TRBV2 CASNSLAISYNEQFF
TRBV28 CASREPGLAGGEQYF
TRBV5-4 CASSLKRYREQSYEQYF
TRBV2 CASSGEGVYEQFF
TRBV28 CASSLRSEAFF
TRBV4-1 CASSSAGTTNYGYTF
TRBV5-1 CASSLAGGSGYEQYF
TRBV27 CASSLSGGRTEAFF
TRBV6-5 CASSYGANYGYTF
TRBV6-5 CASSYSASRSYEQYF
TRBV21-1 CASSKSGRGLFTDTQYF
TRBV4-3 CASSQEGGNTIYF
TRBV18 CASSPRVGDQPQHF
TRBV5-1 CASSLSTLAGAEQYF
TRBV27 CASSLFGYSYNEQFF
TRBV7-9 CASSLDRYNEQFF
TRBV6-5 CASSYSSRNTEAFF
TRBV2 CGVGDLLSTDTQYF
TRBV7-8 CASSPTASRNTGELFF
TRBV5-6 CASSFPGLAGTGELFF
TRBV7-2 CASSLVGTAGNTEAFF
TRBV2 CASSEDPGRLWFF
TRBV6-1 CASSEIGRGSYGYTF
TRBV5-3 CARSCPTRRSEQYF
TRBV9 CASSPEGDSYNEQFF
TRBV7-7 CASSLGREWEQYF
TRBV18 CASSQGMGNTEAFF
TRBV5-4 CASSLTSSWNNEQFF
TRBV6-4 CASRPGQGSNYGYTF
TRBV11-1 CASSRDSSYEQYF
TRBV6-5 CASRTLAGVLNEQFF
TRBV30 CAWSDREITNTDTQYF
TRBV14 CASSQVGRGFWEQYF